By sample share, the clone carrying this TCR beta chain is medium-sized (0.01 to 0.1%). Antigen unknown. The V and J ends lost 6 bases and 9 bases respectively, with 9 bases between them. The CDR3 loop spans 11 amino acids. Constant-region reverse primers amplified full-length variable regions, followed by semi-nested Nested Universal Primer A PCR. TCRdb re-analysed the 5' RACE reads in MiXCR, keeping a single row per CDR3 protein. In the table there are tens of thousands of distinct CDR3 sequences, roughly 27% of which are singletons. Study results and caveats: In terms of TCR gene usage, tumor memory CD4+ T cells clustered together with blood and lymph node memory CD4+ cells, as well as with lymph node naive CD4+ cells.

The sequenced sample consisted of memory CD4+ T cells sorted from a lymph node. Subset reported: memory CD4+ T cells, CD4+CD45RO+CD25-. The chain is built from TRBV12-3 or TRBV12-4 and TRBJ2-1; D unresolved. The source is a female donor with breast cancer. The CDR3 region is CASSPYTEQFF. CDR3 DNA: TGTGCCAGCAGCCCTTATACTGAGCAGTTCTTC.